This T cell receptor (beta chain) was identified during a study of T cell changes during pregnancy in multiple sclerosis. The data were produced by immunoSEQ multiplex PCR, yet TCRdb's version contains in-frame clones alone and is incomplete. In the table there are some 48,000 clones, approximately 95% of which are singletons. The CDR3 has 9 residues. The germline CDR1 and CDR2 sequences are SGHAT and FQNNGV. V lost 8 bases and J lost 7, with 6 bases in between. Here the sequenced sample was CD8+ T cells from peripheral blood mononuclear cells, taken in the first trimester of pregnancy. V usage is TRBV11-2 and J usage is TRBJ2-7; possible D gene TRBD2, 6 bases. The TCR sequence derives from a female donor with multiple sclerosis, enrolled in a pregnancy study. The CDR3 loop is CASGGEQYF. The CDR3, as DNA: TGTGCCAGCGGGGGGGAGCAGTACTTC.